Following are 16 T cell receptor beta chains from one sample sequenced in a study of blood T cells in healthy people across ages (dated by TCRdb to 2014 to 2015). The library was built by means of 5' RACE. Sequencing used an Illumina HiSeq 2500. A second PCR of about 7 to 12 cycles was run with a J-beta primer mix and a sample-barcoded 5' primer. The public reads were quality trimmed at Q25 with fastp and then assembled into clones with MiXCR by TCRdb, keeping productive beta chains. Rows with one shared CDR3 protein collapse into an entry with the most common genes and DNA. The sample table records around 1,500,000 distinct CDR3 sequences; 28% of these occur just once. Of the sample, more than 6% falls within the top ten clones. Sequencing was performed on blood. The receptors were sampled from a woman aged 30 to 39 in good health.

Many counts were recorded for this clonotype. The rearrangement uses TRBV6-1 and TRBJ2-7; 10 nucleotides align to TRBD1. V shed 8 bases and J 2 bases; nucleotides not matched to a gene: 9. Germline lookup yields CDR1 MNHNS and CDR2 SASEGT. The CDR3 sequence is 15 residues long. CDR3 amino acids: CASLDRDRGTYEQYF. For the CDR3, the DNA is TGTGCCAGCCTGGACCGGGACAGGGGCACCTACGAGCAGTACTTC.

The J gene is TRBJ1-3, the V gene TRBV13, with TRBD1 as a possible D gene (5 bases). The ends were cut back, 4 bases at V and 7 bases at J, with 17 bases in the middle. Germline V lookup: CDR1 PRHDT, CDR2 FYEKMQ (reference sequence). This CDR3 has 15 residues. DNA for the CDR3: TGTGCCAGCAGCTCGCAGGGTTATGTTGGCAACACCATATATTTT. As protein: CASSSQGYVGNTIYF.

This rearrangement joins TRBV3-1 to TRBJ2-3; the D gene is possibly TRBD2 (5 bases). Trimming took 3 bases from V and 8 from J, leaving 12 bases between them. Per the germline V gene, CDR1 is LGHDT and CDR2 is YNNKEL (reference sequence). The CDR3 sequence is 13 residues long. The CDR3 loop reads CASSQASLGTQYF. In DNA form, the CDR3 reads TGTGCCAGCAGCCAGGCTAGCTTAGGTACGCAGTATTTT.

This clonotype was counted a few times. This rearrangement joins TRBV5-5 to TRBJ2-3; 8 nucleotides align to TRBD2. J was trimmed by 3 bases and V by 0 bases; bases with no gene match: 9. The germline CDR1 and CDR2 sequences are SGHKS and YYEKEE (reference sequence). This CDR3 contains 17 residues. The CDR3 here is CASSLAGVAGPTDTQYF. The CDR3, as DNA: TGTGCCAGCAGCTTGGCGGGAGTAGCGGGGCCTACAGATACGCAGTATTTT.

This clonotype occurred a few times. J is TRBJ2-4 and V is TRBV7-6; 13 nucleotides align to TRBD2. CDR1 is SGHVS, CDR2 FNYEAQ, per germline. Trimming removed 3 bases from V and 5 bases from J; junction bases left unmatched: 4. This CDR3 spans 16 amino acids. CDR3 nucleotides: TGTGCCAGCAGCTTCAGGACTAGCGGGAGACAAAACATTCAGTACTTC. This sequence encodes CASSFRTSGRQNIQYF.

This clonotype is a singleton in its sample. This sequence joins TRBV5-4 and TRBJ1-2, with TRBD1 identical over 12 bases. The CDR3 has 16 amino acids. V dropped 3 bases and J dropped 3; count of bases not matched to a gene: 6. Germline CDR1 reads SGHNT; CDR2 reads YYREEE (reference sequence). The CDR3 region has the DNA TGTGCCAGCAGCTCCGGGACAGGGGGCGCTTACTATGGCTACACCTTC. Amino acid sequence: CASSSGTGGAYYGYTF.

This clonotype was picked up a small number of times. The J gene is TRBJ1-1, the V gene TRBV2, with D tentatively TRBD1 (6 bases). The CDR3 has 15 residues. Trimming cost V 6 bases and J 1 base, with 15 bases left between them. From germline, CDR1 is SNHLY and CDR2 FYNNEI. CDR3 DNA sequence: TGTGCCAGCAGGGGGCTAGGGGGTCGGAACACTGAAGCTTTCTTT. As protein: CASRGLGGRNTEAFF. Variable domain in full (rest from reference TRBV2 and TRBJ1-1): EPEVTQTPSHQVTQMGQEVILRCVPISNHLYFYWYRQILGQKVEFLVSFYNNEISEKSEIFDDQFSVERPDGSNFTLKIRSTKLEDSAMYFCASRGLGGRNTEAFFGQGTRLTVV.

This clonotype showed up just a few times. This chain uses TRBV3-1 with TRBJ2-7, with TRBD1 matching 8 bases. V trimming: 6 bases; J trimming: 3 bases; junction bases outside the gene matches: 7. Germline V gene sequence: CDR1 LGHDT, CDR2 YNNKEL (reference sequence). This CDR3 is built from 14 residues. CDR3 DNA sequence: TGTGCCAGCAGTCGACAGGGGTCCGACTACGAGCAGTACTTC. Amino acid sequence: CASSRQGSDYEQYF.

The J gene is TRBJ1-2, the V gene TRBV7-2, with 10 bases aligning to TRBD1. This CDR3 contains 16 residues. Germline CDR1 SGHTA, CDR2 FQGNSA. After removal of 6 bases from V and 3 bases from J, the junction contained 10 bases not matched to a gene. This chain's CDR3 is CASRFFAGTGDYGYTF. The CDR3 region has the DNA TGTGCCAGCAGATTTTTTGCCGGGACAGGGGACTATGGCTACACCTTC. Variable domain in full (rest from reference TRBV7-2 and TRBJ1-2): GAGVSQSPSNKVTEKGKDVELRCDPISGHTALYWYRQSLGQGLEFLIYFQGNSAPDKSGLPSDRFSAERTGGSVSTLTIQRTQQEDSAVYLCASRFFAGTGDYGYTFGSGTRLTVV.

The chain combines TRBV6-2 or TRBV6-3 with TRBJ1-1; D is uncertain. From germline, CDR1 is MNHEY and CDR2 SVGEGT. This CDR3 is 12 amino acids long. The V end was cut by 6 bases, the J end by 7 bases, with 12 bases between. The CDR3 DNA is TGTGCCAGCAGCTATGACGGATTTGAAGCTTTCTTT. It codes for CASSYDGFEAFF.

The DNA of the CDR3 is TGCAGCGGCGCCTTCAACACCGGGGAGCTGTTTTTT. It codes for CSGAFNTGELFF. The rearrangement joins TRBV29-1 to TRBJ2-2; no firm D call. This CDR3 has 12 residues. CDR1 SQVTM and CDR2 ANQGSEA come from the germline V gene. V was cut by 7 bases and J by 2 bases, with 8 bases left in between.

This clonotype was detected many times. J is TRBJ2-7 and V is TRBV29-1; tentatively, D is TRBD1 (6 bases). The CDR3 runs 13 residues. Germline V gene lookup returns CDR1 SQVTM and CDR2 ANQGSEA. The V end was cut by 4 bases, the J end by 3 bases, with 13 bases between. CDR3 DNA: TGCAGCGTTGCACGGGACATTAACTACGAGCAGTACTTC. Translated: CSVARDINYEQYF.

This clonotype was recorded a few times. V and J are TRBV4-3 and TRBJ2-5; D is unclear. V was pared by 2 bases and J by 11 bases, with 21 bases between. The CDR3 is 15 residues long. CDR1 is LGHNA, CDR2 YSLEER, per germline. The CDR3 sequence is CASSQSFNRTQEQYF. DNA for the CDR3: TGCGCCAGCAGCCAATCTTTTAACCGAACCCAAGAGCAGTACTTC.

This clonotype was seen a few times. This rearrangement joins TRBV30 to TRBJ1-1; D gene unclear. The length of the CDR3 is 13 residues. Trimming stripped 3 bases from V and 2 bases from J, with 10 bases between. Germline V gives CDR1 GTSNPN, CDR2 SVGIG (reference sequence). The CDR3 protein is CAWREHLNTEAFF. CDR3 nucleotide sequence: TGTGCCTGGAGGGAACATTTAAACACTGAAGCTTTCTTT.

V gene TRBV2 combines with J gene TRBJ1-1; D is uncertain. The V end was cut by 7 bases, the J end by 0 bases, with 12 bases between. CDR1 and CDR2 (germline): SNHLY, FYNNEI. This CDR3 is built from 14 residues. This chain's CDR3 is CASNPIIMNTEAFF. As DNA, the CDR3 is TGTGCCAGCAACCCGATCATCATGAACACTGAAGCTTTCTTT.

There are many counts of this clonotype. One end of the junction does not line up with germline, which may come from a read error. The chain combines TRBV20-1 with TRBJ2-7; D is possibly TRBD2 (6 bases). The CDR3 contains 15 residues. Germline V CDR1 and CDR2: DFQATT, SNEGSKA (reference sequence). In nucleotides, the CDR3 is TGCAGTGCTTACCCCACGGGGACTGAATCCTCCGAGCAGTACTTC. Translation gives CSAYPTGTESSEQYF.